This section outlines one T cell receptor beta chain sequence together with its context. These data belong to a study of technical replicates of blood from a handful of donors. Looked up from germline, CDR1 is SGDLS and CDR2 is YYNGEE. This CDR3 has 13 residues. With 0 bases removed from V and 4 bases from J, the gap between germline ends came to 5 bases. Only in-frame clones appear in the TCRdb table, and some are missing; sequencing was by immunoSEQ multiplex PCR. The sample holds tens of thousands of clones, roughly 90% seen once. The chain couples TRBV9 to TRBJ1-5; D is unclear. The sample was T cells isolated from PBMCs. This receptor was taken from a human donor in good health. CDR3 sequence: CASSVDMNQPQHF. CDR3 sequence (DNA): TGTGCCAGCAGCGTAGATATGAATCAGCCCCAGCATTTT.